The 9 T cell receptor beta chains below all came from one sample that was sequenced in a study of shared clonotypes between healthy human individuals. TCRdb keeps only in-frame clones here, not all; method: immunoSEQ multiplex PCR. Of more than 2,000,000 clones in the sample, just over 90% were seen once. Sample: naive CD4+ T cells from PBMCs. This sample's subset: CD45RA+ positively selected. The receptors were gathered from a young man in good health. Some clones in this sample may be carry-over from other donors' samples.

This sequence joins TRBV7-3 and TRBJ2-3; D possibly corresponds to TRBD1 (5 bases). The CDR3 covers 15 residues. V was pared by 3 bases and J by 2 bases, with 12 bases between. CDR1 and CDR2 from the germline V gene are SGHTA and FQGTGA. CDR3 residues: CASSLGRVATDTQYF. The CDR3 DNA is TGTGCCAGCAGCTTGGGCAGGGTCGCCACAGATACGCAGTATTTT.

The CDR3 here is CASSLGPWEAFF. The CDR3 bases are TGTGCCAGCAGTTTAGGGCCTTGGGAAGCTTTCTTT. The rearrangement joins TRBV28 to TRBJ1-1; D is undetermined. The germline V gene encodes CDR1 MDHEN and CDR2 SYDVKM. The CDR3 totals 12 residues. V was shortened by 2 bases and J by 8 bases, with 9 bases between the two germline ends.

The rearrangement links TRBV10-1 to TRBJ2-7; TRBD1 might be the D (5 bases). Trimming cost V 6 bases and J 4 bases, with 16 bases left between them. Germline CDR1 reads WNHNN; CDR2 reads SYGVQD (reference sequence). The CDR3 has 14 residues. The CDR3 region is CASSHPLREYEQYF. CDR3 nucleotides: TGCGCCAGCAGCCACCCACTCAGGGAATACGAGCAGTACTTC.

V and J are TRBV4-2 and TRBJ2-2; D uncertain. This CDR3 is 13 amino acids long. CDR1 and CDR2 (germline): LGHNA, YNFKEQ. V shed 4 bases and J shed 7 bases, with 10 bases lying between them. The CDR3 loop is CASSLQPGGELFF. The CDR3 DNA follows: TGTGCCAGCAGCCTGCAGCCTGGCGGGGAGCTGTTTTTT.

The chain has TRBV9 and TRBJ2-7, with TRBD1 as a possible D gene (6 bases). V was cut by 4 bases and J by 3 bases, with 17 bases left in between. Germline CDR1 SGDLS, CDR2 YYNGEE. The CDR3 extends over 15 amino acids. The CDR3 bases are TGTGCCAGCAGCTTTACATCACAACAGGGCTACGAGCAGTACTTC. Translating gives CASSFTSQQGYEQYF. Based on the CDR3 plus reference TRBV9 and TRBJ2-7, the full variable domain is DSGVTQTPKHLITATGQRVTLRCSPRSGDLSVYWYQQSLDQGLQFLIQYYNGEERAKGNILERFSAQQFPDLHSELNLSSLELGDSALYFCASSFTSQQGYEQYFGPGTRLTVT.

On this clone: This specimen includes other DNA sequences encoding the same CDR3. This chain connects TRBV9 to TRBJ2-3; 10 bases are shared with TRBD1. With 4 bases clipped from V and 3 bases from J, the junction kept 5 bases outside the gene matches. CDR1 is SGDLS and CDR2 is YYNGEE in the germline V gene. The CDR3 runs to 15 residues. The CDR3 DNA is TGTGCCAGCAGCCCTAGGACAGGGGGAACAGATACGCAGTATTTT. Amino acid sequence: CASSPRTGGTDTQYF.

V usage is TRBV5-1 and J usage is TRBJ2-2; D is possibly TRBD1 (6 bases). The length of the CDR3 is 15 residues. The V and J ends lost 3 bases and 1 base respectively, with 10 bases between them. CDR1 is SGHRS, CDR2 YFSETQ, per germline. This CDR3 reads CASSSQGQNTGELFF. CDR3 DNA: TGCGCCAGCAGCTCACAGGGCCAGAACACCGGGGAGCTGTTTTTT.

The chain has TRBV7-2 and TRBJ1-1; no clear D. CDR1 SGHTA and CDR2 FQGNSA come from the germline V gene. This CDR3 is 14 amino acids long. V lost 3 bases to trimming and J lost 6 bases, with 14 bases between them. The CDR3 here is CASSLGRGLAEAFF. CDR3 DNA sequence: TGTGCCAGCAGCTTGGGCAGAGGGCTGGCTGAAGCTTTCTTT.

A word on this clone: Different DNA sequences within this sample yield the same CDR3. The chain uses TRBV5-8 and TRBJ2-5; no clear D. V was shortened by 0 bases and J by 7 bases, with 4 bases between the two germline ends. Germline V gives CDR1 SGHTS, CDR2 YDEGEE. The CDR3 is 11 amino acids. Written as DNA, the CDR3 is TGTGCCAGCAGCTTGGGGGGGACCCAGTACTTC. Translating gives CASSLGGTQYF.